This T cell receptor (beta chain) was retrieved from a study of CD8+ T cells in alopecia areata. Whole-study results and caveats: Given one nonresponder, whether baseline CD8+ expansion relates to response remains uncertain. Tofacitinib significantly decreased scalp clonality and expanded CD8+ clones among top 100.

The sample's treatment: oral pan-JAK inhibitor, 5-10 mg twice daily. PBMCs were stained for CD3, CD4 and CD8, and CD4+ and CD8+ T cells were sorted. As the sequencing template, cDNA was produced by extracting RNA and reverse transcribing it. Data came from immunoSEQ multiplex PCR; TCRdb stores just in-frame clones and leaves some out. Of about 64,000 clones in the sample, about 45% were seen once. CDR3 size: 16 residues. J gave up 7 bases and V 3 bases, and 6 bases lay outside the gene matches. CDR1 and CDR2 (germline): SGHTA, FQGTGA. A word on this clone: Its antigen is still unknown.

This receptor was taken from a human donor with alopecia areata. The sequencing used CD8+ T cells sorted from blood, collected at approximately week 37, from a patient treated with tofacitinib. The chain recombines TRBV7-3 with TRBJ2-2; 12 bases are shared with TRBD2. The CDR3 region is CASSLTLAGGHGELFF. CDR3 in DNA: TGTGCCAGCAGCTTGACACTAGCGGGAGGTCACGGGGAGCTGTTTTTT.